A selection of T cell receptor beta chains follows, all from one sample in a study of post-analysis software for immune sequencing data. TCRdb analysed the PCR reads with MiXCR anew, one entry per CDR3 protein. Of fewer than 850,000 distinct CDR3 sequences listed, more than 45% are singletons. The sequenced sample was blood. These receptors originate from a girl aged 5-17 years with multiple sclerosis. The conserved cysteine and the conserved F or W are not part of the CDR3 here. Each record gives: V gene, J gene, CDR3 protein.

TRBV6-6	TRBJ1-1	ASSYEGGGTEAF
TRBV5-1	TRBJ2-1	ASSLQGIYNEQF
TRBV4-1	TRBJ2-7	ASSHGGTYEQY
TRBV29-1	TRBJ2-5	SVISVQETQY
TRBV15	TRBJ2-2	ATSRDEGNTGELF
TRBV7-2	TRBJ2-1	ASSLAGERTYNEQF
TRBV20-1	TRBJ1-2	SARGLDYGYT
TRBV6-1	TRBJ2-1	ASSARTGVDEQF
TRBV6-6	TRBJ2-5	ASSRRYQETQY
TRBV6-1	TRBJ1-2	ASSELIGQLGGYT
TRBV5-5	TRBJ2-1	ASSLHARGDYNEQF
TRBV15	TRBJ2-4	ATSSDRGVDIQY
TRBV7-2	TRBJ2-4	ASSLAGTFSPLAKNIQY
TRBV3-1	TRBJ2-7	ASSHSARGVYEQY
TRBV30	TRBJ1-1	AWSTGGAGYMNTEAF
TRBV20-1	TRBJ2-5	SARPRLARQETQY
TRBV15	TRBJ2-3	ATSSQDQDTQY
TRBV13	TRBJ2-5	ASSFGTSGHQETQY
TRBV20-1	TRBJ2-3	SAPREDTQY
TRBV6-1	TRBJ2-4	ASRGTSGSKGHIQY
TRBV6-5	TRBJ2-3	ASRPFLAPDTQY
TRBV4-3	TRBJ2-3	ASSQEPLAGRDTQY
TRBV5-1	TRBJ1-4	ASSLEGGKLF
TRBV6-5	TRBJ1-2	ASSYRGQGVGYT
TRBV5-5	TRBJ2-7	ASRTSAGNSYEQY
TRBV9	TRBJ1-2	ASGTGENYGYT
TRBV7-3	TRBJ2-3	ASSSTSGLTDTQY
TRBV7-9	.	ASSLSGRPNEQY
TRBV6-2/TRBV6-3	TRBJ2-1	ASSQLRGNEQF
TRBV6-1	TRBJ2-7	ASSEGQGGSYEQY
TRBV20-1	TRBJ1-2	SAEKAGTARGYT
TRBV12-3/TRBV12-4	TRBJ2-7	ASSLGDVGFYEQY
TRBV20-1	TRBJ1-5	SARGAGKEPQH
TRBV25-1	TRBJ1-4	ASSEYGTGREKLF
TRBV9	TRBJ2-5	ASSVGGGTKQY
TRBV10-3	TRBJ2-3	AISESPTSGRTDTQY
TRBV6-1	TRBJ1-2	ASSELPRTYGYT
TRBV7-3	TRBJ2-1	ASSPTSGPVNEQF
TRBV7-2	TRBJ2-7	ASSLAGGRAGYEQY
TRBV20-1	TRBJ1-5	SAQYHRDNQPQH
TRBV9	TRBJ1-2	ASSGTGAPPTNYGYT
TRBV15	TRBJ2-7	ATSTTGKGPSYEQY
TRBV4-1	TRBJ1-2	ASSQDLGHYGYT
TRBV4-2	TRBJ1-5	ASSARPGPDQPQH
TRBV29-1	TRBJ2-1	SGGLAAGNEQF
TRBV6-6	TRBJ1-5	ASAGGNQPQH
TRBV27	TRBJ1-2	ASSFIPRQNGYT
TRBV30	TRBJ1-1	AWSSGVVVTEAF
TRBV7-2	TRBJ2-7	ASSLRGAYRLSYEQY
TRBV29-1	TRBJ2-5	SQRRMEETQY
TRBV20-1	TRBJ2-7	SARVGVGEQY
TRBV6-1	TRBJ2-6	ASSWGLSSSGANVLT
TRBV28	TRBJ2-7	ASSFGTSGTWGHEQY
TRBV6-5	TRBJ1-2	ASSSGHHYGYT